This is a list of T cell receptor beta chains from one sample in a study of T cell responses to AZD1222 COVID-19 vaccine. Assay used: immunoSEQ multiplex PCR; TCRdb lists only in-frame clones, some missing. Of 75,000 to 100,000 clones in the sample, 90% to 95% were seen once. The material was peripheral blood, obtained on day 0 of AZD1222 vaccination. These receptors originate from an adult in good health. The CDR3 runs from the conserved cysteine through the conserved F or W. The D gene is left open where the match is weak. Not all rows give a size; the values are once, few, many and, for expanded clones, a class.

TRBJ2-1	.	TRBV6-4	.	CASSAEPGWEQFF	TGTGCCAGCAGCGCTGAACCAGGGTGGGAGCAGTTCTTC
TRBJ1-4	.	TRBV30	TRBD1	CAWRATGGSNEKLFF	TGTGCCTGGAGGGCGACAGGGGGGTCGAATGAAAAACTGTTTTTT
TRBJ2-7	.	TRBV5-1	TRBD2	CASSFATSGDYEQYF	TGCGCCAGCAGCTTCGCGACTAGCGGGGACTACGAGCAGTACTTC
TRBJ2-2	.	TRBV6-2/TRBV6-3	.	CASSYSWLRGELFF	TGTGCCAGCAGTTACTCTTGGCTACGGGGGGAGCTGTTTTTT
TRBJ2-5	.	TRBV6-1	.	CASSARDTTAQETQYF	TGTGCCAGCAGTGCACGGGACACAACCGCCCAAGAGACCCAGTACTTC
TRBJ2-7	.	TRBV9	TRBD1	CASSVGTGNVYEQYF	TGTGCCAGCAGCGTAGGGACAGGGAACGTCTACGAGCAGTACTTC
TRBJ2-2	.	TRBV5-4	TRBD1	CASSLEFTWDRHNTGELFF	TGTGCCAGCAGCTTGGAGTTTACATGGGACAGGCATAACACCGGGGAGCTGTTTTTT
TRBJ2-7	.	TRBV6-2/TRBV6-3	TRBD2	CASSLFFQRGHSPSYEQYF	TGTGCCAGCAGTCTTTTTTTCCAGCGGGGCCACTCCCCCTCCTACGAGCAGTACTTC
TRBJ2-1	.	TRBV4-2	.	CASSQAGGFTEQFF	TGTGCCAGCAGCCAAGCTGGGGGTTTCACTGAGCAGTTCTTC
TRBJ2-7	.	TRBV30	TRBD2	CAWSVRLAGEEQYF	TGTGCCTGGAGTGTAAGACTAGCGGGAGAGGAGCAGTACTTC
TRBJ2-5	once	TRBV29-1	.	CSVGPLGTQYF	TGCAGCGTTGGACCTCTAGGGACCCAGTACTTC
TRBJ2-5	.	TRBV5-1	TRBD2	CASSRRTSGDQETQYF	TGCGCCAGCAGCCGACGGACTAGCGGGGACCAAGAGACCCAGTACTTC
TRBJ2-7	.	TRBV6-1	.	CASSEAKGHEQYF	TGTGCCAGCAGTGAAGCGAAGGGACACGAGCAGTACTTC
TRBJ2-7	.	TRBV19	TRBD1	CASSPRDRGPEQYF	TGTGCCAGTAGTCCCCGGGACAGGGGACCCGAGCAGTACTTC
TRBJ1-1	.	TRBV6-2/TRBV6-3	.	CASIPGPQVRNTEAFF	TGTGCCAGCATCCCGGGGCCTCAAGTCCGGAACACTGAAGCTTTCTTT
TRBJ2-4	.	TRBV19	.	CASFGTAPGAKNIQYF	TGTGCCAGCTTCGGGACGGCCCCGGGAGCCAAAAACATTCAGTACTTC
TRBJ1-2	.	TRBV10-3	TRBD1	CAIGTGAIYGYTF	TGTGCCATTGGGACAGGGGCGATCTATGGCTACACCTTC
TRBJ2-7	.	TRBV4-3	TRBD1	CASSQARGQLSYEQYF	TGCGCCAGCAGCCAGGCTCGGGGACAGTTGTCCTACGAGCAGTACTTC
TRBJ1-6	.	TRBV6-4	TRBD1	CASSDTGEWNSPLHF	TGTGCCAGCAGTGACACAGGGGAATGGAATTCACCCCTCCACTTT
TRBJ2-7	.	TRBV18	.	CASSREGGGYEQYF	TGTGCCAGCTCACGAGAGGGGGGGGGCTACGAGCAGTACTTC
TRBJ2-4	.	TRBV6-5	.	CASRQDSSKNIQYF	TGTGCCAGCCGCCAGGACAGCAGCAAAAACATTCAGTACTTC
TRBJ1-5	once	TRBV2	.	CASSESRVESNQPQHF	TGTGCCAGCAGTGAATCGAGGGTGGAAAGCAATCAGCCCCAGCATTTT
TRBJ1-5	.	TRBV19	.	CASSAGVVKPQHF	TGTGCCAGTAGTGCCGGGGTAGTAAAGCCCCAGCATTTT
TRBJ2-1	.	TRBV5-1	TRBD2	CASSPGTSGRLSYNEQFF	TGCGCCAGCAGCCCAGGGACTAGCGGGAGATTATCCTACAATGAGCAGTTCTTC
TRBJ1-2	.	TRBV29-1	.	CSAGDWNYGYTF	TGCAGCGCTGGGGACTGGAACTATGGCTACACCTTC
TRBJ2-2	.	TRBV7-9	TRBD1	CASSSQGNGELFF	TGTGCCAGCAGCTCACAGGGGAACGGGGAGCTGTTTTTT
TRBJ1-1	.	TRBV23-1	.	CASSQRTPTEAFF	TGCGCCAGCAGTCAGAGGACCCCCACTGAAGCTTTCTTT
TRBJ1-2	.	TRBV7-3	TRBD1	CASSRGQPYGYTF	TGTGCCAGCAGCCGGGGACAGCCCTATGGCTACACCTTC
TRBJ2-7	.	TRBV7-2	.	CASSISATEQYF	TGTGCCAGCAGCATCTCCGCCACCGAGCAGTACTTC
TRBJ1-4	.	TRBV28	.	CASSFRGTNEKLFF	TGTGCCAGCAGTTTCAGGGGAACTAATGAAAAACTGTTTTTT
TRBJ1-2	.	TRBV5-1	TRBD1	CASSGTGVWGYTF	TGCGCCAGCTCCGGGACAGGGGTGTGGGGCTACACCTTC
TRBJ2-7	.	TRBV11-2	TRBD2	CASSLGASGVYEQYF	TGTGCCAGCAGCTTAGGGGCTAGCGGGGTCTACGAGCAGTACTTC
TRBJ1-5	.	TRBV5-6	.	CASSFRLQFGNQPQHF	TGTGCCAGCAGCTTTAGACTCCAGTTTGGGAATCAGCCCCAGCATTTT
TRBJ2-1	.	TRBV7-9	.	CASTASRDPLSRQFF	TGTGCCAGCACCGCGTCACGGGACCCTCTTTCTCGGCAGTTCTTC
TRBJ1-2	few	TRBV4-1	.	CASSQAPTGNRDYGYTF	TGCGCCAGCAGCCAAGCGCCCACAGGCAATCGGGACTATGGCTACACCTTC
TRBJ2-7	.	TRBV27	.	CASRGEAGGVYEQYF	TGTGCCAGCAGGGGGGAGGCAGGGGGAGTATACGAGCAGTACTTC
TRBJ1-6	.	TRBV10-3	TRBD1	CASTRDRDGSPLHF	TGTGCCAGTACCCGGGACAGGGATGGTTCACCCCTCCACTTT
TRBJ1-1	.	TRBV19	TRBD1	CASSIDEGARTEAFF	TGTGCCAGTAGTATAGACGAGGGGGCGAGAACTGAAGCTTTCTTT
TRBJ2-5	.	TRBV18	TRBD1	CASSPPPGTGVETQYF	TGTGCCAGCTCACCACCCCCCGGGACAGGGGTAGAGACCCAGTACTTC
TRBJ1-6	.	TRBV6-5	.	CASSRTAGSLHF	TGTGCCAGCAGTCGGACAGCCGGGTCCCTCCACTTT
TRBJ2-7	once	TRBV5-5	.	CASSLAAQTPYEQYF	TGTGCCAGCAGCTTGGCCGCCCAAACCCCCTACGAGCAGTACTTC
TRBJ1-1	.	TRBV4-1	.	CASSRGPAGSDLEAFF	TGCGCCAGCAGCCGAGGCCCGGCAGGGTCTGATCTTGAAGCTTTCTTT